The present T cell receptor beta chain was sequenced within a study of siplizumab effects on memory and regulatory T cells. The protocol was immunoSEQ multiplex PCR, while the TCRdb copy is restricted to in-frame clones and leaves out a portion. The data contain around 100,000 clones, 93% of them singletons. Notes on this clone: Its target is not known.

Study-level results: Memory cells seemed less diverse than naive T cells, which also seemed major contributors to the alloresponse. Fewer alloreactive sequences mapped to unstimulated CD4+ memory cells under siplizumab. Just a small share of alloreactive clones was traced back to unstimulated subsets. The majority of clones, roughly 80-95% of proliferating CD4+ or CD8+ clones, lacked an assignable naive or memory phenotype.

V dropped 6 bases and J dropped 3 bases, with 5 bases sitting between them. This CDR3 is 10 amino acids long. Germline V gives CDR1 SQVTM, CDR2 ANQGSEA. The sample taken for sequencing was Tregs sorted from blood. The chain links TRBV29-1 to TRBJ1-1; D gene uncertain. The sequence derives from a human donor in good health. Here the CDR3 reads CSVVHTEAFF. In DNA, the CDR3 is TGCAGCGTCGTACACACTGAAGCTTTCTTT. The whole variable domain, remainder taken from reference TRBV29-1 and TRBJ1-1, is SAVISQKPSRDICQRGTSLTIQCQVDSQVTMMFWYRQQPGQSLTLIATANQGSEATYESGFVIDKFPISRPNLTFSTLTVSNMSPEDSSIYLCSVVHTEAFFGQGTRLTVV.